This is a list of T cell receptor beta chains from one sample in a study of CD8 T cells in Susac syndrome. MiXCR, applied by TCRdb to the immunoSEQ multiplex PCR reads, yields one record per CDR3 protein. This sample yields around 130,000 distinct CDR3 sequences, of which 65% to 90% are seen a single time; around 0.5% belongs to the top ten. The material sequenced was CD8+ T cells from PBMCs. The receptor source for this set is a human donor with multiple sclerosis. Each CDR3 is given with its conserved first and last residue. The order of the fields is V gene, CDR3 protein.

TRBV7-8	CASSLLPWGLARADEQFF
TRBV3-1	CASSQEGRGPLDTEAFF
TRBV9	CASSAIGTEAFF
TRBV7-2	CASRDLSAPDEQFF
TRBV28	CASRGGYNEQFF
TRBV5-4	CASSPSVSGGSDTQYF
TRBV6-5	CASSYLGQEDGYTF
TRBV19	CASSISGLTEAFF
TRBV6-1	CASSERAGRWKGPLHF
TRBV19	CATIDGGGFDEQFF
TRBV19	CASTNQRRTEAFF
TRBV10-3	CAISGTPTSGSDTGELFF
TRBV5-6	CASSLGRGPLQYF
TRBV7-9	CASSNRDNNNEQFF
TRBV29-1	CSVGASGGRDDGIF
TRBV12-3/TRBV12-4	CASNRSGGGTGELFF
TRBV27	CASRRDYSNTGELFF
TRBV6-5	CASSWAEEGFGELFF
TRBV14	CASSQGGRGVNTEAFF
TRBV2	CASSQGVNTEAFF
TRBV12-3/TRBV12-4	CASNKKTGDGKNEQFF
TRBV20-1	CSARPLGTSGTDTQYF
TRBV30	CAWSEDRKYQPQHF
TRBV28	CASSDRSSYEQYF
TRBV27	CASSYGTADGYTF
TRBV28	CASAGGTGDGYTF
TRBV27	CASSLGGAISYNEQFF
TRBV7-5	CISVPDTPGRGRMNTEAFF
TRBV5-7	CASSLSVDRGKPTDTQYF
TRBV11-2	CASSLDGSPSSYNEQFF
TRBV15	CATSSTGWADEQFF
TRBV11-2	CASSLRLKTTEAFF
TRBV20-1	CSATPPNTGELFF
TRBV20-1	CSAEPGLAGYEQFF
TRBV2	CASKLQGYGYTF
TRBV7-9	CASSPASSPNEQFF
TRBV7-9	CASSLARTAGELFF
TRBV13	CASSPPGGQGRGYTF
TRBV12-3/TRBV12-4	CASSSPTVTEAFF
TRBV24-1	CATSDYRDREGNEQFF
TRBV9	CASTRALAGGPIGELFF
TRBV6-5	CASSYVQNTEAFF
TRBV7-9	CASSFRDRDFDYGYTF
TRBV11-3	CASSLRSGLAGNEQFF
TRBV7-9	CASSLTVGSSETQYF
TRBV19	CASSKVAGFYNEQFF
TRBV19	CASGTSVYNEQFF
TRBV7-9	CASSFTGKEYYGYTF
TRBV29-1	CSVDEGYEQYF
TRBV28	CASSTGQPQHF
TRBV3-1	CASSSIGLGTDTQYF
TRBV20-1	CSARDVMDLGAANYGYTF
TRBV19	CASRTGVYNEQFF
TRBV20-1	CSARDGGSAGYEQYF
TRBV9	CASSVGGLSYNEQFF
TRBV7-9	CASSPSPTGGEKLFF
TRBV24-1	CATSDGTGSGTDTQYF